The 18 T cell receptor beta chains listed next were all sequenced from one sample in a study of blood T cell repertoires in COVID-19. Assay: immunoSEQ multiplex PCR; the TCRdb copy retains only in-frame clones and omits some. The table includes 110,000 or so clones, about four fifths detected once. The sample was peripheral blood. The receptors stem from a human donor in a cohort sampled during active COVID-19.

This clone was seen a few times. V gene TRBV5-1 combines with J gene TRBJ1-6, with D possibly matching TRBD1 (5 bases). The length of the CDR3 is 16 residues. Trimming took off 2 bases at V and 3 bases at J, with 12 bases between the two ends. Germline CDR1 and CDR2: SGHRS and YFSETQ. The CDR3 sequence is CASSFRQKFYNSPLHF. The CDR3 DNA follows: TGCGCCAGCAGCTTCCGACAGAAGTTCTATAATTCACCCCTCCACTTT. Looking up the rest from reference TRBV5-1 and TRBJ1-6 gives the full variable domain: KAGVTQTPRYLIKTRGQQVTLSCSPISGHRSVSWYQQTPGQGLQFLFEYFSETQRNKGNFPGRFSGRQFSNSRSEMNVSTLELGDSALYLCASSFRQKFYNSPLHFGNGTRLTVT.

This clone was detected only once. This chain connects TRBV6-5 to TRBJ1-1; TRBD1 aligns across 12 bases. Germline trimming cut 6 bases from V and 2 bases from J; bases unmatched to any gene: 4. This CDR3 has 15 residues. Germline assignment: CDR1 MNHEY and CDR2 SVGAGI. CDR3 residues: CASRGQGARNTEAFF. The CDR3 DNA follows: TGTGCCAGCAGGGGACAGGGGGCGCGAAACACTGAAGCTTTCTTT.

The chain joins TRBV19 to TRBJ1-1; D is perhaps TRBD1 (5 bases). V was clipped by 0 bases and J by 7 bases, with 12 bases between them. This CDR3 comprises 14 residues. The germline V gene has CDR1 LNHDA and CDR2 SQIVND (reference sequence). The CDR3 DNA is TGTGCCAGTAGTATAGACAGGGAGGCTATTGAAGCTTTCTTT. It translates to CASSIDREAIEAFF.

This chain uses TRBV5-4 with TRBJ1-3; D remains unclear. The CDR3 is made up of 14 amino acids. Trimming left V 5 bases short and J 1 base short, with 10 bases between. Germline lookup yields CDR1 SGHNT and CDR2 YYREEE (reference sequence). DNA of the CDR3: TGTGCCAGCAGTCGACCGGGGTCTGGAAACACCATATATTTT. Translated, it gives CASSRPGSGNTIYF.

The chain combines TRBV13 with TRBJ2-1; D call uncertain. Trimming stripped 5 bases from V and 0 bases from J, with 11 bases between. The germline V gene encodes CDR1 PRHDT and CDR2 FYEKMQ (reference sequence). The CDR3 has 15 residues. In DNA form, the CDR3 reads TGTGCCAGCAGCCCAAGACTGAGCTCCTACAATGAGCAGTTCTTC. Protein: CASSPRLSSYNEQFF.

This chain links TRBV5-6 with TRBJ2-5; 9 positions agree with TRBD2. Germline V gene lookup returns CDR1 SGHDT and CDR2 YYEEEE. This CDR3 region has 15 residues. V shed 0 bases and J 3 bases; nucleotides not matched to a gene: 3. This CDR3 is CASSLVSGGEETQYF. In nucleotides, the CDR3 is TGTGCCAGCAGCTTGGTTAGCGGGGGAGAAGAGACCCAGTACTTC.

Here the CDR3 reads CASSFPGRGYTF. CDR3 bases: TGTGCCAGCAGTTTCCCGGGTCGGGGCTACACCTTC. The J gene is TRBJ1-2, the V gene TRBV6-2 or TRBV6-3; D unresolved. Germline V CDR1 and CDR2: MNHEY, SVGEGT. The CDR3 runs to 12 residues. V lost 4 bases, J lost 8 bases, and 11 bases lay in between.

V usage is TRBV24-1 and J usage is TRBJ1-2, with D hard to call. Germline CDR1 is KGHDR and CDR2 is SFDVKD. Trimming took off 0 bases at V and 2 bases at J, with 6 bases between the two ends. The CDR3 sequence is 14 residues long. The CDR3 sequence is CATSDLNRNYGYTF. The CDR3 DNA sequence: TGTGCCACCAGTGATTTGAACAGAAACTATGGCTACACCTTC.

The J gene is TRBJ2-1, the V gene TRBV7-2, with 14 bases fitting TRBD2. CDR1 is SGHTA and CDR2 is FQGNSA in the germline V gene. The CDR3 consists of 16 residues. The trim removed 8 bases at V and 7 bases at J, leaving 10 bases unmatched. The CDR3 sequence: CASEHGLAGGGNEQFF. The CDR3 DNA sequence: TGTGCCAGCGAACACGGACTAGCGGGGGGTGGTAATGAGCAGTTCTTC.

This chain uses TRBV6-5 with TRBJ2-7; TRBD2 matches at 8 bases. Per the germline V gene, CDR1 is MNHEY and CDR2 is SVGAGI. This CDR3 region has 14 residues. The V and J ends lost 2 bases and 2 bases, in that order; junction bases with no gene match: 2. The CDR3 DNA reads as TGTGCCAGCAGTTACACTAGCGGTCCCTACGAGCAGTACTTC. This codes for CASSYTSGPYEQYF.

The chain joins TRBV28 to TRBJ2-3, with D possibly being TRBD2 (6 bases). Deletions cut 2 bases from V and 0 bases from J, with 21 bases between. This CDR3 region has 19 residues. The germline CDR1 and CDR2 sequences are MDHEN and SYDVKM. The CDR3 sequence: CASSLTGRSGGISTDTQYF. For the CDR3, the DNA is TGTGCCAGCAGTTTAACCGGTCGAAGCGGAGGGATTAGCACAGATACGCAGTATTTT.

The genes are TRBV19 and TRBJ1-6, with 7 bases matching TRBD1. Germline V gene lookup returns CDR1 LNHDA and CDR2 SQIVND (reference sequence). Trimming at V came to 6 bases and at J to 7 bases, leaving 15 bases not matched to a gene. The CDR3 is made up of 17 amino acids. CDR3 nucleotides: TGTGCCAGTAGCCACCCCAAGAGGACAGGCGTAAATTCACCCCTCCACTTT. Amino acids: CASSHPKRTGVNSPLHF. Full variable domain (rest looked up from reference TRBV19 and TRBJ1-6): DGGITQSPKYLFRKEGQNVTLSCEQNLNHDAMYWYRQDPGQGLRLIYYSQIVNDFQKGDIAEGYSVSREKKESFPLTVTSAQKNPTAFYLCASSHPKRTGVNSPLHFGNGTRLTVT.

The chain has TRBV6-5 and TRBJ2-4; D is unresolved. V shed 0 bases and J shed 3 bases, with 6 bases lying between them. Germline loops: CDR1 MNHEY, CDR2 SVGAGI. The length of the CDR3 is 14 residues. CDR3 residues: CASSYSRYKNIQYF. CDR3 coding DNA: TGTGCCAGCAGTTACTCGCGTTACAAAAACATTCAGTACTTC.

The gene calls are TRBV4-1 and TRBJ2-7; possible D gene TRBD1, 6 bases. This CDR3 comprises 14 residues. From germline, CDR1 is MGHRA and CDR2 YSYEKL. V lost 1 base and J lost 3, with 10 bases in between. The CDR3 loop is CASSQVPGVYEQYF. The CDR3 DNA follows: TGCGCCAGCAGCCAAGTACCAGGGGTCTACGAGCAGTACTTC.

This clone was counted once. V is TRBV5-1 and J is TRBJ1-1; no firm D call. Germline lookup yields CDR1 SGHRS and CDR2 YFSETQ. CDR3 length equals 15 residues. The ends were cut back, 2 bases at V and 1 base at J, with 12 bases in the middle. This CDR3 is CASSFDSEANTEAFF. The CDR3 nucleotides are TGCGCCAGCAGCTTTGACTCCGAGGCGAACACTGAAGCTTTCTTT.

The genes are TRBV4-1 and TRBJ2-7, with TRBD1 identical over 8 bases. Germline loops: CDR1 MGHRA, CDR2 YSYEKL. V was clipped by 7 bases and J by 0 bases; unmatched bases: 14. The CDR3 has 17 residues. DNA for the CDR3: TGCGCCAGCAAACTTTCTTTAGACAGGGGACTCTCCTACGAGCAGTACTTC. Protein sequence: CASKLSLDRGLSYEQYF.

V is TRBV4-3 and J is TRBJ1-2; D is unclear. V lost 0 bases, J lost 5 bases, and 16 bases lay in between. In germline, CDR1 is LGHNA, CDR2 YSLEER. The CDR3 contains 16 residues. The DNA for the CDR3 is TGCGCCAGCAGCCAAGATGTCCGGAGTACGGCGTATGGCTACACCTTC. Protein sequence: CASSQDVRSTAYGYTF.

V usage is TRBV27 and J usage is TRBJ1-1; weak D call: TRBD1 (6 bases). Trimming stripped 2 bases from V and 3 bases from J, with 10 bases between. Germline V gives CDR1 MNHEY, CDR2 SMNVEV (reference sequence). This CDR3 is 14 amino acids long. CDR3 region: CASSLQGKYTEAFF. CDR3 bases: TGTGCCAGCAGTTTACAGGGGAAGTACACTGAAGCTTTCTTT.